This TCR beta chain was obtained from a study of shared clonotypes between healthy human individuals. Overall study findings and caveats: Sampling involved blood alone; tissue repertoires likely differ. For naive CD4 cells, roughly 5% of clonotypes were shared across a handful of donors.

About this clone: Its antigen is not known. The sample contains more than one DNA sequence encoding this CDR3.

This CDR3 comprises 14 residues. V gave up 2 bases and J gave up 4 bases, with 12 bases separating them. CDR1 and CDR2 (germline): SGHRS, YFSETQ. Deep-level settings were used for running the assay. Only in-frame clones appear in the TCRdb table, and some are missing; sequencing was by immunoSEQ multiplex PCR. Here the sample spans approximately 740,000 clones, approximately 74% being singletons. V is TRBV5-1 and J is TRBJ1-1; D might be TRBD1 (5 bases). Sequenced input: memory CD4+ T cells sorted from blood. The subset denotes: CD45RA-negative fraction. This TCR derives from a woman aged 25 to 39 in good health. CDR3 in amino acids: CASSLRGGGTEAFF. The DNA of the CDR3 is TGCGCCAGCAGCTTAAGGGGAGGAGGCACTGAAGCTTTCTTT.